One T cell receptor (beta chain) is described in this entry. Germline values: CDR1 SGHDT, CDR2 YYEEEE. Trimming shortened V by 0 bases and J by 2 bases, and 9 bases separated the two germline ends. The CDR3 runs to 14 residues. This record comes from a study of CD8+ T cells in alopecia areata. As the sequencing template, cDNA was produced by extracting RNA and reverse transcribing it. Clones were read by immunoSEQ multiplex PCR, and TCRdb kept only the in-frame ones, dropping some. Here the sample spans about 170,000 clones, around 64% being singletons. The sequencing used CD8+ T cells sorted from blood, collected at week 0. The sequence came from a human donor with alopecia areata. This chain uses TRBV5-6 with TRBJ2-7; D gene unclear. CDR3 sequence (DNA): TGTGCCAGCAGCTTGGGTAGCTCCCCCTACGAGCAGTACTTC. Protein product: CASSLGSSPYEQYF. The variable domain in full, with the rest retrieved from reference TRBV5-6 and TRBJ2-7, is DAGVTQSPTHLIKTRGQQVTLRCSPKSGHDTVSWYQQALGQGPQFIFQYYEEEERQRGNFPDRFSGHQFPNYSSELNVNALLLGDSALYLCASSLGSSPYEQYFGPGTRLTVT.